This TCR beta chain derives from a study of blood T cells in healthy people across ages. Primers used in a second PCR of roughly 7 to 11 cycles were a sample-barcoded 5' primer and a J-beta primer mix. Via MiXCR, TCRdb re-called the 5' RACE reads, giving one row per CDR3 protein. The sample lists about 1,400,000 distinct CDR3 sequences; 59% were seen once. Findings and limits, study-wide: Higher diversity and more naive CD4+ cells were features of long-lived donors, compared to aged donors.

With regard to this clonotype: Its antigen remains unknown.

This CDR3 region has 15 residues. The germline V and J ends were trimmed by 0 bases and 0 bases, with 10 bases remaining between them. The germline gives CDR1 SGHRS, CDR2 YFSETQ. Sample: blood. The chain carries TRBV5-1 and TRBJ2-7, with D unclear. This TCR came from a young man in good health. In nucleotides, the CDR3 is TGCGCCAGCAGCTTGGAACGTCAAGTCTCCTACGAGCAGTACTTC. It is translated as CASSLERQVSYEQYF.